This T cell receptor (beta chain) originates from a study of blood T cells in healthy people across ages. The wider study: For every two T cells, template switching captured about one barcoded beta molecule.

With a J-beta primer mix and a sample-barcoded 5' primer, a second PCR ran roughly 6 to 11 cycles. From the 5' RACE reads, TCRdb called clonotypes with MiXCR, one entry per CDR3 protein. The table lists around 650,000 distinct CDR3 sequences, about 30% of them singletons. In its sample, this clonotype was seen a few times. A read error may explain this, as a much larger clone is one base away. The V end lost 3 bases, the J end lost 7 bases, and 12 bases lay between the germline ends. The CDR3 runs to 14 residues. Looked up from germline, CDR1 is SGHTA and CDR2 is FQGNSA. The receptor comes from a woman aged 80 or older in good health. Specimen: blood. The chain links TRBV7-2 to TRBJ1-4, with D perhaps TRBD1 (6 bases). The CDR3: CASSFGGRGEKLFF. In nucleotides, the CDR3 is TGTGCCAGCAGCTTTGGTGGCAGGGGTGAAAAACTGTTTTTT.